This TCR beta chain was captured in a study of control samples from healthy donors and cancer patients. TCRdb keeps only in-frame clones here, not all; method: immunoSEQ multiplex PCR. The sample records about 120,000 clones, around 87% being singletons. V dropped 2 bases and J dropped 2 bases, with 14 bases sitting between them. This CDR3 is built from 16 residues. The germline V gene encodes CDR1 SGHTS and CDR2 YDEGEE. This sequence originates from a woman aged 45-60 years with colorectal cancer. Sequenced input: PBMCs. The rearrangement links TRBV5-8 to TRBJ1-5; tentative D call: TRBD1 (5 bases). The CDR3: CASSLRVGGGNQPQHF. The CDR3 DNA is TGTGCCAGCAGCTTACGGGTCGGGGGTGGCAATCAGCCCCAGCATTTT.